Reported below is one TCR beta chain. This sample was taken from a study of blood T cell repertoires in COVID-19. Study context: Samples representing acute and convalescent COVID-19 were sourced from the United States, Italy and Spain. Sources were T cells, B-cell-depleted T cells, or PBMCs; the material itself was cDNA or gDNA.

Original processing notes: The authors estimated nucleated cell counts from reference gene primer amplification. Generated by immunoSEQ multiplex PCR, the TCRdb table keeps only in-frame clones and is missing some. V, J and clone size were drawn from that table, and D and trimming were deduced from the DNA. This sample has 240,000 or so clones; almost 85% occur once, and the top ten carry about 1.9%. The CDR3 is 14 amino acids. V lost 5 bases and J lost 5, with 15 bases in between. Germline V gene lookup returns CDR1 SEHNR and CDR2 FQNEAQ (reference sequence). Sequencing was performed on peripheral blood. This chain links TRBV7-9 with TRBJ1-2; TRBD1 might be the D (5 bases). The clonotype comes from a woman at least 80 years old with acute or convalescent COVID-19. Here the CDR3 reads CASSDPGGSYGYTF. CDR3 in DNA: TGTGCCAGCAGCGACCCGGGGGGGTCGTATGGCTACACCTTC.